This entry features one T cell receptor beta chain sequence. This sample was included in a study of OX40 agonist ivuxolimab in advanced cancers. Across the whole study: The diagnoses of dose-escalation patients were hepatocellular carcinoma, melanoma, renal cell or head and neck cancer. Past anti-PD-1, anti-PD-L1 or anti-CTLA-4 therapy was accepted, and around 40% had received some.

Trimming at V came to 9 bases and at J to 1 base, leaving 15 bases not matched to a gene. The CDR3 contains 18 residues. Germline CDR1 reads SNHLY; CDR2 reads FYNNEI. Profiled with immunoSEQ multiplex PCR; TCRdb holds only in-frame clones, not every one. Of roughly 29,000 clones detected, 90% appear once; the ten largest clones hold approximately 24%. The TCR was taken from an adult with an advanced solid tumor such as melanoma, head and neck, liver or kidney cancer. The chain joins TRBV2 to TRBJ2-3; 11 nucleotides align to TRBD2. The starting material was CD4+ or CD8+ T cells sorted from blood, obtained in a trial of the OX40 agonist ivuxolimab. The CDR3 DNA sequence: TGTGCCAGTAGCGGGAGGGCCGGGGTTCGATTAGGCACAGATACGCAGTATTTT. Protein sequence: CASSGRAGVRLGTDTQYF.